The next 24 T cell receptor beta chains were all read from a single sample in a study of read filtering for tumor transcriptome and immune sequencing. From approximately 400 ng of RNA, a library with molecular barcoded alpha/delta and beta/gamma adaptors was made. TCRdb re-analysed the reads in MiXCR, keeping a single row per CDR3 protein. Of some 140,000 distinct CDR3 sequences in the sample, 13% were seen once. The sample was a population of CD138-negative cells sorted from bone marrow. These receptors came from a donor aged 40 or over with multiple myeloma.

The rearrangement links TRBV4-1 to TRBJ2-4, with D perhaps assigned TRBD1 or TRBD2 (5 bases each). The CDR3 sequence is 20 residues long. V gave up 4 bases and J gave up 0 bases, with 25 bases separating them. Germline assignment: CDR1 MGHRA and CDR2 YSYEKL. The CDR3 protein is CASSPPDGADPLLAKNIQYF. CDR3 DNA: TGCGCCAGCAGCCCCCCCGACGGGGCCGACCCCCTGCTAGCCAAAAACATTCAGTACTTC.

This clonotype occurred many times. The V gene is TRBV29-1, the J gene TRBJ2-1, with 7 bases lining up with TRBD2. CDR1 SQVTM and CDR2 ANQGSEA come from the germline V gene. J lost 4 bases, V lost 0 bases, and 9 bases had no gene match. The CDR3 extends over 16 amino acids. The CDR3 is CSVEEGASGTYNEQFF. CDR3 in DNA: TGCAGCGTTGAAGAGGGTGCTAGCGGTACATACAATGAGCAGTTCTTC.

Note on this clonotype: At one end, the junction sequence differs from germline, possibly due to a read error. V gene TRBV4-2 combines with J gene TRBJ1-5; D remains unclear. The CDR3 sequence is 14 residues long. The germline CDR1 and CDR2 sequences are LGHNA and YNFKEQ. CDR3 coding DNA: TGCGCCAGCAGCCAAGAGATTAGCAATCAGCCCCAGCATTTT. Amino acids: CASSQEISNQPQHF.

In its sample, this clonotype was seen many times. The chain is built from TRBV5-1 and TRBJ2-7; D unresolved. Germline V gives CDR1 SGHRS, CDR2 YFSETQ. The V gene lost 4 bases and the J gene lost 5 bases, with 13 bases spanning the gap. There are 13 residues in the CDR3. The CDR3 bases are TGCGCCAGCAGCCCCGGCCCTGGGGACGAGCAGTACTTC. It translates to CASSPGPGDEQYF.

Turning to this clonotype: This may be a read error: a much more frequent sequence differs by one nucleotide. The chain couples TRBV27 to TRBJ2-2; 11 bases fit TRBD2. This CDR3 has 17 residues. Germline loops: CDR1 MNHEY, CDR2 SMNVEV (reference sequence). This CDR3 is CASSPRGLAANTGGLFF. The CDR3 DNA is TGTGCCAGCAGTCCAAGGGGACTAGCGGCGAACACCGGGGGGCTGTTTTTT.

With regard to this clonotype: A single base separates this from a much larger clone, so it may be a read error. The gene calls are TRBV11-3 and TRBJ1-5; D may be TRBD1 (5 bases). Looked up from germline, CDR1 is SGHNT and CDR2 is YENEEA. V was pared by 4 bases and J by 5 bases, with 9 bases between. The CDR3 is 13 amino acids. CDR3 amino acids: CASSSTAYQPQHF. The CDR3, as DNA: TGTGCCAGCAGCTCGACAGCCTATCAGCCCCAGCATTTT.

This clonotype showed up just a few times. The CDR3 loop reads CASSMGHPQETQYF. CDR3 in DNA: TGTGCCAGTAGTATGGGACACCCTCAAGAGACCCAGTACTTC. The chain combines TRBV19 with TRBJ2-5; D is possibly TRBD1 (6 bases). Germline lookup yields CDR1 LNHDA and CDR2 SQIVND (reference sequence). This CDR3 has 14 amino acids. Trimming removed 3 bases at V and 2 bases at J, with 10 bases between.

This clonotype was seen ten or more times. DNA for the CDR3: TGTGCCAGCAGCTTTTCGGGCCCAGAGACCCAGTACTTC. It encodes CASSFSGPETQYF. This rearrangement joins TRBV7-2 to TRBJ2-5; D is unclear. V was trimmed by 3 bases and J by 4 bases, leaving 9 bases between them. The CDR3 runs 13 residues. CDR1 is SGHTA, CDR2 FQGNSA, per germline.

Note on this clonotype: A far larger clone is a single base away, which makes a read error likely. The chain links TRBV6-5 to TRBJ2-1; possibly TRBD1 for D (5 bases). Germline CDR1 reads MNHEY; CDR2 reads SVGAGI. The CDR3 sequence is 13 residues long. CDR3 coding DNA: TGTGTCAGCAGTTACAACAGGTACAATGAGCAGTTCTTC. It yields the protein CVSSYNRYNEQFF.

About this clonotype: Given a much more abundant clone one base away, this may be a read error. This is likely a read error, given that the CDR3 carries no conserved phenylalanine or tryptophan at its end. The chain recombines TRBV29-1 with TRBJ2-3; no clear D. Germline CDR1 and CDR2: SQVTM and ANQGSEA. This CDR3 is 16 amino acids long. The V end lost 1 base, the J end lost 0 bases, and 14 bases lay between the germline ends. The CDR3 here is CSVEVAGRSSTDTQYC. The DNA for the CDR3 is TGCAGCGTTGAAGTTGCAGGAAGATCTAGCACAGATACGCAGTATTGT.

This clonotype was counted at least ten times. The J gene is TRBJ1-2, the V gene TRBV20-1; 7 nucleotides match TRBD1. The CDR3 totals 12 residues. J lost 2 bases, V lost 6 bases, and 3 bases had no gene match. CDR1 is DFQATT, CDR2 SNEGSKA, per germline (reference sequence). The CDR3 is CSAPTGNYGYTF. CDR3 DNA sequence: TGCAGTGCCCCGACAGGGAACTATGGCTACACCTTC.

The chain links TRBV19 to TRBJ2-2; maybe TRBD2 (5 bases). The germline V gene encodes CDR1 LNHDA and CDR2 SQIVND (reference sequence). V was pared by 5 bases and J by 8 bases, with 18 bases between. This CDR3 comprises 15 residues. DNA for the CDR3: TGTGCCAGTAGTCTCCGGGGTGCCCCCGTAGGGGAGCTGTTTTTT. As protein: CASSLRGAPVGELFF. Full variable domain (missing parts from reference TRBV19 and TRBJ2-2): DGGITQSPKYLFRKEGQNVTLSCEQNLNHDAMYWYRQDPGQGLRLIYYSQIVNDFQKGDIAEGYSVSREKKESFPLTVTSAQKNPTAFYLCASSLRGAPVGELFFGEGSRLTVL.

This clonotype was seen many times. J is TRBJ2-1 and V is TRBV10-1; 8 bases fit TRBD2. CDR1 and CDR2 (germline): WNHNN, SYGVQD (reference sequence). The CDR3 spans 14 residues. The ends lost 8 bases at V and 7 bases at J; junction bases unmatched: 10. The CDR3 protein is CASRAGVTGNEQFF. The CDR3 nucleotides read TGCGCCAGCCGAGCGGGAGTAACGGGGAATGAGCAGTTCTTC.

A remark on this clonotype: This may be a read error, as it is one base from a much larger clone. This sequence joins TRBV24-1 and TRBJ2-1, with 9 bases lining up with TRBD2. The CDR3 length is 14 residues. Germline V CDR1 and CDR2: KGHDR, SFDVKD. CDR3 amino acids: CASSVNSGRNEQFF. The CDR3, as DNA: TGTGCCTCCAGTGTAAATAGCGGGAGAAATGAGCAGTTCTTC.

This clonotype was counted ten times or more. The chain employs TRBV7-9 and TRBJ1-3; the match to TRBD1 covers 7 bases. The germline V gene has CDR1 SEHNR and CDR2 FQNEAQ (reference sequence). CDR3 length: 15 amino acids. J lost 4 bases, V lost 8 bases, and 11 bases had no gene match. The CDR3: CASLPEGGLGNTIYF. The CDR3 DNA reads as TGTGCCAGCCTCCCCGAAGGGGGCCTAGGAAACACCATATATTTT.

In its sample, this clonotype was seen many times. The chain joins TRBV29-1 to TRBJ1-2; TRBD1 matches at 7 bases. This CDR3 contains 15 residues. Germline V gene data show CDR1 as SQVTM and CDR2 as ANQGSEA. V lost 0 bases to trimming and J lost 4 bases; unmatched junction nucleotides: 8. CDR3: CSVEERQGKVYGYTF. The CDR3, as DNA: TGCAGCGTTGAAGAAAGACAGGGCAAGGTCTATGGCTACACCTTC.

This clonotype was detected many times. The V call is TRBV9, the J call TRBJ2-7; 9 positions match TRBD1. Germline-derived CDR1 and CDR2 are SGDLS and YYNGEE. The CDR3 runs to 13 residues. Unmatched junction bases numbered 5, after V lost 3 bases and J lost 7 bases. CDR3 amino acids: CASSGGTGREQYF. CDR3 sequence (DNA): TGTGCCAGCAGCGGCGGGACAGGGCGAGAGCAGTACTTC.

This clonotype was detected ten times or more. In DNA form, the CDR3 reads TGCGCCAGCAGCTTTGCAGGGGGTGAGACCCAGTACTTC. Protein product: CASSFAGGETQYF. The chain employs TRBV5-1 and TRBJ2-5, with 7 nucleotides matching TRBD1. The J segment lost 5 bases and the V segment lost 2 bases, leaving 3 bases of the junction unmatched. Per the germline V gene, CDR1 is SGHRS and CDR2 is YFSETQ. The CDR3 loop spans 13 amino acids. Combining the CDR3 with reference TRBV5-1 and TRBJ2-5 gives the whole variable domain KAGVTQTPRYLIKTRGQQVTLSCSPISGHRSVSWYQQTPGQGLQFLFEYFSETQRNKGNFPGRFSGRQFSNSRSEMNVSTLELGDSALYLCASSFAGGETQYFGPGTRLLVL.

This clonotype was seen a few times. The chain couples TRBV5-6 to TRBJ1-1; unclear D gene. Trimming removed 5 bases from V and 3 bases from J, with 11 bases in between. Germline CDR1 reads SGHDT; CDR2 reads YYEEEE. The CDR3 loop spans 13 amino acids. In nucleotides, the CDR3 is TGTGCCAGCAGTCAGTGGCAGGACACTGAAGCTTTCTTT. Its protein is CASSQWQDTEAFF.

There are many counts of this clonotype. This chain links TRBV7-9 with TRBJ1-2; no firm D call. V was shortened by 7 bases and J by 4 bases, with 13 bases between the two germline ends. CDR3 length: 13 amino acids. From germline, CDR1 is SEHNR and CDR2 FQNEAQ (reference sequence). CDR3 protein: CASTRAFGYGYTF. CDR3 nucleotide sequence: TGTGCCAGCACCCGCGCTTTTGGCTATGGCTACACCTTC.

This clonotype was observed at least ten times. This chain joins TRBV5-6 and TRBJ2-3; possibly TRBD2 for D (5 bases). The germline gives CDR1 SGHDT, CDR2 YYEEEE. The CDR3 runs to 18 residues. Trimming stripped 1 base from V and 0 bases from J, with 18 bases between. The CDR3 DNA sequence: TGTGCCAGCAGCTTGCCCCCCGGCGGAGGTCGTAGCACAGATACGCAGTATTTT. Its translation: CASSLPPGGGRSTDTQYF.

On this clonotype itself: This could be a read error, since a much larger clone is one nucleotide away. The genes are TRBV30 and TRBJ1-1, with a weak D call TRBD1 (5 bases). From germline, CDR1 is GTSNPN and CDR2 SVGIG (reference sequence). This CDR3 is built from 15 residues. CDR3 sequence: CAWSVLGGSNTEAVF. As DNA, the CDR3 is TGTGCCTGGAGTGTACTTGGGGGTTCGAACACTGAAGCTGTCTTT.

There are many counts of this clonotype. The chain is built from TRBV5-5 and TRBJ2-1; a weak D match, TRBD2 (5 bases). CDR3 size: 13 residues. CDR1 and CDR2 (germline): SGHKS, YYEKEE (reference sequence). With 3 bases removed from V and 4 bases from J, the gap between germline ends came to 8 bases. The CDR3 bases are TGTGCCAGCAGCTCCGGGATTTACAATGAGCAGTTCTTC. Amino acids: CASSSGIYNEQFF.

V usage is TRBV7-9 and J usage is TRBJ2-1; possibly TRBD2 for D (5 bases). This CDR3 contains 18 residues. V was pared by 5 bases and J by 3 bases, with 23 bases between. From germline, CDR1 is SEHNR and CDR2 FQNEAQ (reference sequence). The CDR3 coding sequence is TGTGCCAGCAGCCCGATACGTTCGGCGGGCTGGCGCTACAATGAGCAGTTCTTC. Translation: CASSPIRSAGWRYNEQFF.